This is a list of T cell receptor beta chains from one sample in a study of prognosis after radiotherapy for stage I lung cancer. TCRdb re-called the multiplex PCR reads through MiXCR, storing one row per CDR3 protein. The top ten clones hold around a fifth of a sample with 24,000 or so distinct CDR3 sequences, 40% of them seen once. Sample: PBMCs, taken before or after stereotactic body radiation therapy (not recorded which). These receptors all come from a donor aged 50 or older with non-small cell lung cancer. CDR3s include the opening cysteine and the closing phenylalanine or tryptophan. The D gene is left open where the match is weak. Size tells how often a clone was seen (once, few, many) or the class of an expanded clone, and some rows leave it out.

CDR3aa | CDR3nt | j_gene | v_gene | abundance | d_gene
CASSFPQGRSTYSSSREQYF | TGTGCCAGCAGTTTTCCCCAGGGTCGGAGTACGTACTCGTCCTCCCGCGAGCAGTACTTC | TRBJ2-7 | TRBV12-3/TRBV12-4 | - | -
CASSTSWGSNQPQHF | TGTGCCAGCAGCACCTCCTGGGGGAGCAATCAGCCCCAGCATTTT | TRBJ1-5 | TRBV5-6 | many | -
CSGRTDTQYF | TGCAGCGGCCGCACAGATACGCAGTATTTT | TRBJ2-3 | TRBV29-1 | many | -
CASMRTELYNEQFF | TGTGCCAGCATGCGGACAGAGCTATACAATGAGCAGTTCTTC | TRBJ2-1 | TRBV2 | many | -
CASSGTGVGNNSPLHF | TGTGCCAGCAGTGGGACAGGGGTAGGGAATAATTCACCCCTCCACTTT | TRBJ1-6 | TRBV2 | - | TRBD1
CASRDRTGAGLETQYF | TGTGCCAGCAGAGATCGGACAGGGGCGGGGTTAGAGACCCAGTACTTC | TRBJ2-5 | TRBV6-1 | once | TRBD1
CASSYSRENEKLFF | TGTGCCAGCAGTTACTCGAGGGAAAACGAAAAACTGTTTTTT | TRBJ1-4 | TRBV6-2/TRBV6-3 | many | -
CASSLMTGDYGYTF | TGTGCCAGCAGCCTCATGACAGGGGACTATGGCTACACCTTC | TRBJ1-2 | TRBV5-8 | medium-sized | TRBD1
CASSPTGRGTEAFF | TGTGCCAGCAGTCCCACAGGGAGGGGCACTGAAGCTTTCTTT | TRBJ1-1 | TRBV6-1 | many | -
CASSPKRGSSNQPQHF | TGTGCCAGCAGTCCGAAACGGGGTTCTAGCAATCAGCCCCAGCATTTT | TRBJ1-5 | TRBV12-3/TRBV12-4 | - | -
CASSLTGDSYNEQFF | TGTGCCAGCAGCTTAACAGGGGATTCCTACAATGAGCAGTTCTTC | TRBJ2-1 | TRBV7-3 | - | -
CASSQGGGGSNEQFF | TGTGCCAGCAGCCAAGGGGGGGGGGGTTCCAATGAGCAGTTCTTC | TRBJ2-1 | TRBV3-1 | many | TRBD2
CARSRDRGNSPLHF | TGTGCCAGAAGTCGTGACAGGGGCAATTCGCCCCTCCACTTT | TRBJ1-6 | TRBV6-1 | - | TRBD1
CASRASGRGDRETQYF | TGTGCCAGCAGGGCTAGCGGGAGGGGGGACAGAGAGACCCAGTACTTC | TRBJ2-5 | TRBV2 | many | TRBD2
CASSVGGATNQPQHF | TGTGCCAGCAGCGTAGGTGGGGCCACCAATCAGCCCCAGCATTTT | TRBJ1-5 | TRBV9 | many | -
CASSWVGQGYEHYF | TGTGCCAGCAGCTGGGTTGGACAGGGGTACGAGCATTACTTC | TRBJ2-7 | TRBV7-8 | - | TRBD1
CASSGREVEGYTF | TGTGCCAGCAGCGGTCGAGAGGTTGAGGGCTACACCTTC | TRBJ1-2 | TRBV7-9 | medium-sized | -
CASSSLGEKLFF | TGTGCCAGCAGTTCACTAGGGGAAAAACTGTTTTTT | TRBJ1-4 | TRBV27 | many | -
CASSLLFGTYNEQFF | TGTGCCAGCAGTCTTTTATTCGGAACTTACAATGAGCAGTTCTTC | TRBJ2-1 | TRBV12-3/TRBV12-4 | many | -
CASSQEWSRQGLITGELFF | TGTGCCAGCAGCCAAGAGTGGAGTAGACAGGGGCTCATCACCGGGGAGCTGTTTTTT | TRBJ2-2 | TRBV14 | many | TRBD1
CASSTGTSGYYNEQFF | TGTGCCAGCAGTACCGGGACTAGCGGATACTACAATGAGCAGTTCTTC | TRBJ2-1 | TRBV3-1 | - | TRBD2
CASSSTIPGPCEQFF | TGTGCCAGCAGCTCGACTATCCCCGGACCGTGTGAGCAGTTCTTC | TRBJ2-1 | TRBV7-9 | - | -
CATSEGTNPYNEQFF | TGTGCCACCAGTGAAGGAACTAACCCCTACAATGAGCAGTTCTTC | TRBJ2-1 | TRBV24-1 | medium-sized | -
CASSLGGQLDTQYF | TGTGCCAGCTCCCTAGGAGGGCAACTAGATACGCAGTATTTT | TRBJ2-3 | TRBV7-9 | many | -
CSVVGAGAYNEQFF | TGCAGTGTCGTGGGAGCGGGAGCCTACAATGAGCAGTTCTTC | TRBJ2-1 | TRBV20-1 | medium-sized | TRBD2
CASGTQGEQFF | TGTGCTAGTGGTACCCAGGGTGAGCAGTTCTTC | TRBJ2-1 | TRBV12-5 | - | -